The next 22 T cell receptor beta chains were all read from a single sample in a study of T cell clonality in common variable immunodeficiency (dated by TCRdb to between 2015 and 2017). Libraries came from the immunoSEQ multiplex PCR assay. The immuneACCESS repertoire file appears here via TCRdb, limited to in-frame rearrangements. These files lack a portion of the clones; in checked studies, under half of the deficit traces to unresolved V genes, and the cause of the others is not known. There are about 47,000 clones in this sample, and none of them is a singleton. The top ten hold around 6.3% of the sample. Material for sequencing was peripheral blood mononuclear cells. Every receptor here comes from a person aged 18 to 75 in good health.

This clone was recorded many times. The read stops 3 residues short of the end of the CDR3; the missing end is completed from the germline J gene. The chain links TRBV7-9 to TRBJ1-2, with D hard to call. The CDR3 runs to 15 residues. V gave up 5 bases and J gave up 4 bases, with 17 bases separating them. Germline CDR1 SEHNR, CDR2 FQNEAQ (reference sequence). CDR3 loop: CASSPGYLYLYGYTF. CDR3 DNA, as far as it was read: TGTGCCAGCAGCCCAGGCTATCTTTATCTCTATGGC.

This clone was seen ten or more times. CDR3 DNA, as far as it was read: TGTGCCAGCAGTGAAGACAGGGACGAG. Translating gives CASSEDRDE. The full CDR3 protein is CASSEDRDEQYF. J is TRBJ2-7 and V is TRBV6-1; D is perhaps TRBD1 (6 bases). The missing CDR3 end, 3 residues past where the read stops, is filled in from the germline J gene. The CDR3 consists of 12 residues. CDR1 is MNHNS and CDR2 is SASEGT in the germline V gene. The V end was cut by 1 base, the J end by 5 bases, with 6 bases between.

This clone was observed many times. The read ends 3 residues shy of where the CDR3 ends; the end is completed using the germline J gene. The rearrangement joins TRBV5-1 to TRBJ1-4, with D hard to call. Trimming left V 0 bases short and J 6 bases short, with 6 bases between. This CDR3 is 13 amino acids long. Looked up from germline, CDR1 is SGHRS and CDR2 is YFSETQ. The CDR3 spells CASSLGQDEKLFF. Incomplete CDR3 DNA: TGCGCCAGCAGCTTGGGCCAGGATGAAAAA.

This clone was seen ten or more times. Sequencing ends 3 residues short of the CDR3 end; the germline J gene provides the rest. The chain is built from TRBV19 and TRBJ1-6, with 9 bases that match TRBD1. The V gene end was trimmed by 5 bases and the J gene end by 7 bases; junction bases not matched to a gene: 3. Germline CDR1 LNHDA, CDR2 SQIVND (reference sequence). The CDR3 totals 14 residues. The CDR3 region is CASSLGTGNSPLHF. The sequenced part of the CDR3 DNA is TGTGCCAGTAGTCTAGGGACAGGGAATTCACCC. Supplemented by reference TRBV19 and TRBJ1-6, the full variable domain reads DGGITQSPKYLFRKEGQNVTLSCEQNLNHDAMYWYRQDPGQGLRLIYYSQIVNDFQKGDIAEGYSVSREKKESFPLTVTSAQKNPTAFYLCASSLGTGNSPLHFGNGTRLTVT.

This clone was recorded at least ten times. The read is 3 residues too short to cover the CDR3 end, so that end is filled in from the germline J gene. V is TRBV30 and J is TRBJ2-7; no clear D. The CDR3 is 13 residues long. Germline CDR1 is GTSNPN and CDR2 is SVGIG (reference sequence). The V end lost 0 bases, the J end lost 0 bases, and 6 bases lay between the germline ends. The covered CDR3 bases are TGTGCCTGGAGTGTTGGCCGCTCCTACGAG. This codes for CAWSVGRSYE. Given in full, the CDR3 is CAWSVGRSYEQYF.

Many counts were recorded for this clone. With the read ending 3 residues before the CDR3 end, the germline J gene is used to fill in that end. The V and J genes are TRBV10-1 and TRBJ2-7; D unresolved. This CDR3 is built from 13 residues. CDR1 and CDR2 from the germline V gene are WNHNN and SYGVQD (reference sequence). V lost 2 bases to trimming and J lost 0 bases, with 5 bases between them. The CDR3 DNA, read in part, is TGCGCCAGCAGTGAGGCAGGCTCCTACGAG. Protein product: CASSEAGSYE. The whole CDR3 reads CASSEAGSYEQYF.

This clone was seen ten or more times. The CDR3 end lies 3 residues beyond the end of the read and is filled in from the germline J gene. The chain carries TRBV5-5 and TRBJ1-2; D is possibly TRBD1 (5 bases). Germline CDR1 and CDR2: SGHKS and YYEKEE (reference sequence). Trimming removed 4 bases at V and 4 bases at J, with 11 bases between. CDR3 length equals 13 residues. The covered CDR3 bases are TGTGCCAGCAGCGTAAACAGGATCTATGGC. Residues: CASSVNRIYG. The CDR3 in its entirety is CASSVNRIYGYTF.

The table lists this clone with a few counts. The sequence runs out 3 residues before the end of the CDR3; the remainder is reconstructed from the germline J gene. The gene calls are TRBV19 and TRBJ1-4, with D perhaps matching TRBD1 (6 bases). CDR1 and CDR2 (germline): LNHDA, SQIVND (reference sequence). Trimming removed 4 bases at V and 7 bases at J, with 16 bases between. The CDR3 has 15 residues. CDR3 bases read: TGTGCCAGTAGTACCCCACAGGGCCTCGGTGAAAAA. Translated: CASSTPQGLGEK. The full CDR3 protein is CASSTPQGLGEKLFF.

This clone has at least ten counts. The read gets to within 3 residues of the CDR3 end, and the germline J gene fills in the rest. The chain links TRBV20-1 to TRBJ2-3; D may correspond to TRBD1 or TRBD2 (5 bases each). Germline V CDR1 and CDR2: DFQATT, SNEGSKA (reference sequence). This CDR3 is 13 amino acids long. Incomplete CDR3 DNA: TGCAGTGCTGATCCCCCAGGGAGTCAGCCG. This encodes CSADPPGSQP. The full CDR3 protein reads CSADPPGSQPQYF.

This clone has at least ten counts. The read falls 3 residues short of the CDR3 end, and the missing part is taken from the germline J gene. The chain recombines TRBV2 with TRBJ1-2; TRBD1 aligns across 7 bases. This CDR3 has 13 amino acids. Trimming cost V 7 bases and J 5 bases; bases outside gene matches: 7. Germline-derived CDR1 and CDR2 are SNHLY and FYNNEI. The CDR3 DNA, read in part, is TGTGCCAGCAAACAGGGGTCTGTTTATGGC. This gives the protein CASKQGSVYG. The whole CDR3 protein is CASKQGSVYGYTF.

This clone was counted between two and nine times. The CDR3 extends 3 residues past the end of the read, so its final part is completed from the germline J gene. The rearrangement uses TRBV5-1 and TRBJ2-3; D is unresolved. The germline V gene has CDR1 SGHRS and CDR2 YFSETQ. This CDR3 contains 13 residues. The CDR3 bases that were read are TGCGCCAGCAGCTTGGCGAGTCAGGAGACG. Its protein product is CASSLASQET. The whole CDR3 protein is CASSLASQETQYF.

Many counts were recorded for this clone. The read ends 3 residues shy of where the CDR3 ends; the end is completed using the germline J gene. The V call is TRBV29-1, the J call TRBJ2-5, with D unclear. V was trimmed by 6 bases and J by 5 bases, leaving 22 bases between them. The CDR3 is made up of 15 amino acids. Germline loops: CDR1 SQVTM, CDR2 ANQGSEA. The CDR3 bases that were read are TGCAGCGTATCAAAAGCCAGCTCCTTCGGGGAGACC. Translated, it gives CSVSKASSFGET. The entire CDR3 reads CSVSKASSFGETQYF.

In this sample, this clone turned up many times. The read falls 3 residues short of the CDR3 end, and the missing part is taken from the germline J gene. This sequence joins TRBV30 and TRBJ2-7; TRBD1 agrees at 9 bases. Germline loops: CDR1 GTSNPN, CDR2 SVGIG (reference sequence). CDR3 length equals 15 residues. Trimming cost V 3 bases and J 4 bases; bases outside gene matches: 10. CDR3 sequence: CAWRPRDRALYEQYF. The sequenced part of the CDR3 DNA is TGTGCCTGGAGACCACGGGACAGGGCGTTGTACGAG.

This clone has at least ten counts. The CDR3 extends 3 residues past the end of the read, so its final part is completed from the germline J gene. The chain links TRBV6-1 to TRBJ1-2, with 7 bases aligning to TRBD1. The CDR3 loop spans 13 amino acids. Trimming removed 3 bases from V and 4 bases from J; junction bases left unmatched: 2. The germline CDR1 and CDR2 sequences are MNHNS and SASEGT. CDR3 loop: CASSEKGAYGYTF. The DNA read from the CDR3 is TGTGCCAGCAGTGAGAAGGGGGCCTATGGC.

This clone was seen repeatedly, ten times or more. The sequence runs out 3 residues before the end of the CDR3; the remainder is reconstructed from the germline J gene. V gene TRBV5-4 combines with J gene TRBJ2-3; no reliable D call. V was pared by 4 bases and J by 3 bases, with 12 bases between. This CDR3 comprises 14 residues. The germline V gene has CDR1 SGHNT and CDR2 YYREEE (reference sequence). The CDR3 loop is CASSRTVVTDTQYF. The part of the CDR3 DNA that was read is TGTGCCAGCAGCCGTACGGTCGTTACAGATACG.

Many counts were recorded for this clone. The read terminates 3 residues before the CDR3 end, so the remaining end is supplied by the germline J gene. The chain is built from TRBV19 and TRBJ2-1; D remains ambiguous. Germline CDR1 reads LNHDA; CDR2 reads SQIVND (reference sequence). The CDR3 spans 15 residues. V dropped 0 bases and J dropped 0 bases, with 6 bases sitting between them. Here the CDR3 reads CASSIDRSSYNEQFF. The part of the CDR3 DNA that was read is TGTGCCAGTAGTATAGACAGAAGCTCCTACAATGAG.

This clone appeared many times. The CDR3 extends 3 residues past the end of the read, so its final part is completed from the germline J gene. This sequence joins TRBV7-2 and TRBJ2-1, with 8 bases that match TRBD2. V was clipped by 4 bases and J by 0 bases; unmatched bases: 2. CDR3 length: 15 residues. Germline CDR1 and CDR2: SGHTA and FQGNSA. Incomplete CDR3 DNA: TGTGCCAGCAGCTCGGGGGGGCCCTCCTACAATGAG. Translated: CASSSGGPSYNE. From start to end, the CDR3 is CASSSGGPSYNEQFF.

This clone has at least ten counts. Read coverage stops 3 residues before the CDR3 terminus; the germline J gene supplies the remainder. V gene TRBV2 combines with J gene TRBJ1-1; 9 bases agree with TRBD1. CDR3 length equals 15 residues. The V and J ends lost 6 bases and 0 bases, in that order; junction bases with no gene match: 5. Germline V gives CDR1 SNHLY, CDR2 FYNNEI. Incomplete CDR3 DNA: TGTGCCAGCAGCGACAGGGGGATTCTGAACACTGAA. Residues: CASSDRGILNTE. The entire CDR3 protein is CASSDRGILNTEAFF.

At least ten counts were recorded for this clone. The read finishes 3 residues shy of the CDR3 end, and the germline J gene is used to complete it. This chain joins TRBV5-1 and TRBJ1-1; D is perhaps TRBD1 (5 bases). This CDR3 has 14 residues. V gave up 0 bases and J gave up 4 bases, with 10 bases separating them. Per germline, CDR1 SGHRS and CDR2 YFSETQ. The CDR3 sequence: CASSLAGGGTEAFF. CDR3 DNA (partial): TGCGCCAGCAGCTTGGCGGGGGGTGGCACTGAA.

In its sample, this clone was seen many times. The read ends 3 residues shy of where the CDR3 ends; the end is completed using the germline J gene. The chain joins TRBV18 to TRBJ1-1, with D uncertain. This CDR3 has 15 amino acids. Germline-derived CDR1 and CDR2 are KGHSH and LQKENI. V shed 0 bases and J shed 4 bases, with 12 bases lying between them. The sequenced CDR3 bases are TGTGCCAGCTCACCACCGCTCAAGGCCCTCACTGAA. It specifies CASSPPLKALTE. The full CDR3 is CASSPPLKALTEAFF.

This clone was found many times. The CDR3 extends 3 residues past the end of the read, so its final part is completed from the germline J gene. J is TRBJ1-2 and V is TRBV30; 7 bases are a match to TRBD1. Germline V CDR1 and CDR2: GTSNPN, SVGIG (reference sequence). After removal of 1 base from V and 6 bases from J, the junction contained 5 bases not matched to a gene. The CDR3 is 13 residues long. The CDR3 bases that were read are TGTGCCTGGAGTGACAGGGGAGAGGATGGC. It is translated as CAWSDRGEDG. The CDR3 as a whole reads CAWSDRGEDGYTF.

In its sample, this clone was seen many times. The read terminates 3 residues ahead of where the CDR3 ends, so the germline J gene completes it. Distinct nucleotide sequences in the sample also encode this CDR3. V and J are TRBV19 and TRBJ1-3; possibly TRBD1 for D (6 bases). V was cut by 3 bases and J by 0 bases, with 12 bases left in between. Germline V gene data show CDR1 as LNHDA and CDR2 as SQIVND (reference sequence). The CDR3 is made up of 16 amino acids. CDR3 bases read: TGTGCCAGTAGTATCCAGGGGCCTCCCTCTGGAAACACC. Its translation is CASSIQGPPSGNT. The whole CDR3 protein reads CASSIQGPPSGNTIYF.